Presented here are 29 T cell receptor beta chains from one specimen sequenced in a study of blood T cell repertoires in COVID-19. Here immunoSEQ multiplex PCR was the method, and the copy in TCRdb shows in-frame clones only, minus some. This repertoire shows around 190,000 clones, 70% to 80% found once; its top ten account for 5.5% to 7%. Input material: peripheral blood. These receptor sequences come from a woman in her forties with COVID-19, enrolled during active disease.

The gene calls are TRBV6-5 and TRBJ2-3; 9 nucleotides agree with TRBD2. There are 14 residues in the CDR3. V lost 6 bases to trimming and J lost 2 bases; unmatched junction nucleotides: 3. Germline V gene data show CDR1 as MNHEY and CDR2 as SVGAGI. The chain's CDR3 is CASSRTSATDTQYF. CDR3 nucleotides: TGTGCCAGCAGCAGGACTAGCGCCACAGATACGCAGTATTTT.

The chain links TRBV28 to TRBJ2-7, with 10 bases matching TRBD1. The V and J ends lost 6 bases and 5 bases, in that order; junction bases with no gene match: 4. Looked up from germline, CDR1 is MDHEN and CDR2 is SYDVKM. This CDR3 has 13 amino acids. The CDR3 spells CASSPGTGDEQYF. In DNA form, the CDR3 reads TGTGCCAGCAGCCCAGGGACAGGGGACGAGCAGTACTTC.

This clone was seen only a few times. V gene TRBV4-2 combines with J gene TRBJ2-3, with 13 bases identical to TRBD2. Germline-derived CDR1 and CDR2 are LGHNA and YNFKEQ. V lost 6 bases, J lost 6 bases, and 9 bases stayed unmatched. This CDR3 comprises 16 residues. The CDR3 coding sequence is TGTGCCAGCAGTAGATTGACTAGCGGGGGGACGGATACGCAGTATTTT. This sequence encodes CASSRLTSGGTDTQYF.

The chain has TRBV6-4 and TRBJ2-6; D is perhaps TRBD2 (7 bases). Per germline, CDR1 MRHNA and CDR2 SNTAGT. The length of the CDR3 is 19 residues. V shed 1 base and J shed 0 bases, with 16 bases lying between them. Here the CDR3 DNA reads TGTGCCAGCAGTGACTTCACAGGGAGGGACGTCTCTGGGGCCAACGTCCTGACTTTC. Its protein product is CASSDFTGRDVSGANVLTF.

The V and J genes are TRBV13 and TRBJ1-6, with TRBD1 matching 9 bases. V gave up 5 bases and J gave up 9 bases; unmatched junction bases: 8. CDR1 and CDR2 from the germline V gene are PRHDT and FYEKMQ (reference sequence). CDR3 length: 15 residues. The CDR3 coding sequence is TGTGCCAGCAGCCCCGGGACAGGGCTCGGTTCACCCCTCCACTTT. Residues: CASSPGTGLGSPLHF.

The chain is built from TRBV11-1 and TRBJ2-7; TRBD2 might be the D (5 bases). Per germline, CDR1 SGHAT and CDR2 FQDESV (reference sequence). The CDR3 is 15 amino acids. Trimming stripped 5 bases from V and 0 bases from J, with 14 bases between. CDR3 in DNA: TGTGCCAGCAGCCTACGACTCACTAGCTCCTACGAGCAGTACTTC. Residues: CASSLRLTSSYEQYF.

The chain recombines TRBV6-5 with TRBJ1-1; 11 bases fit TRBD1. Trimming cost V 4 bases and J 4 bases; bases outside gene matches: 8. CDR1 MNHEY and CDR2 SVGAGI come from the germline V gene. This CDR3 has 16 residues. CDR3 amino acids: CASSSPGQGGGTEAFF. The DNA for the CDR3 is TGTGCCAGCAGTTCCCCGGGACAGGGGGGGGGCACTGAAGCTTTCTTT.

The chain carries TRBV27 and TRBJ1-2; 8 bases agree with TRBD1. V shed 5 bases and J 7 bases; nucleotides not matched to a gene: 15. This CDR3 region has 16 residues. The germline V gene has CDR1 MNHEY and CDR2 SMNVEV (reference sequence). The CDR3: CASSPRKTGDRGGYTF. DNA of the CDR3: TGTGCCAGCAGTCCACGAAAGACAGGGGATAGAGGTGGCTACACCTTC.

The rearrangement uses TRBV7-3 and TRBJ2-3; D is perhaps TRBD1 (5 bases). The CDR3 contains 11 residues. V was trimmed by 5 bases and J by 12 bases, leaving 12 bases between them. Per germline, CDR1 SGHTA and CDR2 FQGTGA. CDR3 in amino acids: CASSADGQQYF. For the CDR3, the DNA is TGTGCCAGCAGCGCAGACGGACAACAGTATTTT.

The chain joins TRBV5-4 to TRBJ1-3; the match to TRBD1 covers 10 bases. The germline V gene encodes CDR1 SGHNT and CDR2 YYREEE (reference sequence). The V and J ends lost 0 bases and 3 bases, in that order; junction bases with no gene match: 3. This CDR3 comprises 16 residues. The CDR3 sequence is CASSLEGTGVGNTIYF. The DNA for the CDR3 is TGTGCCAGCAGCTTGGAGGGGACAGGGGTTGGAAACACCATATATTTT.

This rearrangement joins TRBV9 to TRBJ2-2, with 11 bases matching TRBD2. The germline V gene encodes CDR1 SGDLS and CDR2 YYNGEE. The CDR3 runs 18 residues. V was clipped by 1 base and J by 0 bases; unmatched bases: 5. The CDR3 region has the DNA TGTGCCAGCAGCGTACGAGCTAGCGGGGGGACGAACACCGGGGAGCTGTTTTTT. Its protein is CASSVRASGGTNTGELFF.

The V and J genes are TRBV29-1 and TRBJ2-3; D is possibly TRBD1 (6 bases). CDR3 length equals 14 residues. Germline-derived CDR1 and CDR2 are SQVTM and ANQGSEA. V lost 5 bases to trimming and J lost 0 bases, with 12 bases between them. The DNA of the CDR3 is TGCAGCGTTCGGGCAGGGGACAGCACAGATACGCAGTATTTT. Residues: CSVRAGDSTDTQYF.

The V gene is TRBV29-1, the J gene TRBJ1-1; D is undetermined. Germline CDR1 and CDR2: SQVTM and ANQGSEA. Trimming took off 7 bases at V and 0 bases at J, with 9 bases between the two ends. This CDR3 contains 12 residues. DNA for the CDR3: TGCAGCGCACTGAATGTGAACACTGAAGCTTTCTTT. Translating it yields CSALNVNTEAFF.

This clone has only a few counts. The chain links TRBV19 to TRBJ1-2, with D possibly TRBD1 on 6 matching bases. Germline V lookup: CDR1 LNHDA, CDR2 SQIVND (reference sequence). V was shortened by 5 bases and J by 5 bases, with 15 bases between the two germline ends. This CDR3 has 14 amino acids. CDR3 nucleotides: TGTGCCAGTAGTCTGGGGGCGAAGGAGTATGGCTACACCTTC. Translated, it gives CASSLGAKEYGYTF.

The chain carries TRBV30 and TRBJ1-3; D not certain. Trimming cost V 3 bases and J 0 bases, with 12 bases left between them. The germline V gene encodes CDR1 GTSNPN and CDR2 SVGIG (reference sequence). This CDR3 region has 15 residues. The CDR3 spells CAWSSSGRSGNTIYF. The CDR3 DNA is TGTGCCTGGAGCTCCTCGGGTCGCTCTGGAAACACCATATATTTT.

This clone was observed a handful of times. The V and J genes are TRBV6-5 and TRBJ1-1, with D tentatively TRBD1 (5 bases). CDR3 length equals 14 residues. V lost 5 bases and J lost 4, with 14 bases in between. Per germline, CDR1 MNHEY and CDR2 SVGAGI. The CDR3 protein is CASSPRTTLTEAFF. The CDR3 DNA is TGTGCCAGCAGTCCCCGGACAACCCTCACTGAAGCTTTCTTT.

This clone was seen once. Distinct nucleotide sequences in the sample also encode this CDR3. In nucleotides, the CDR3 is TGTGCCAGCAGTTACGACAGGAACTATGGCTACACCTTC. Translation: CASSYDRNYGYTF. This chain joins TRBV6-5 and TRBJ1-2; tentative D call: TRBD1 (6 bases). Germline assignment: CDR1 MNHEY and CDR2 SVGAGI. CDR3 length: 13 residues. Between the trimmed V and J ends, which lost 2 bases and 2 bases, there was a span of 6 bases.

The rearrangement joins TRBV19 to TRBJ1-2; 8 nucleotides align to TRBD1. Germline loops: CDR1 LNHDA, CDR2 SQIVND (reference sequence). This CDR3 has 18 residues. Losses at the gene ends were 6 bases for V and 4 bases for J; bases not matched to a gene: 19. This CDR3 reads CASSPAPNSDRAFYGYTF. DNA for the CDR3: TGTGCCAGTAGCCCCGCCCCCAACTCGGACAGGGCCTTCTATGGCTACACCTTC.

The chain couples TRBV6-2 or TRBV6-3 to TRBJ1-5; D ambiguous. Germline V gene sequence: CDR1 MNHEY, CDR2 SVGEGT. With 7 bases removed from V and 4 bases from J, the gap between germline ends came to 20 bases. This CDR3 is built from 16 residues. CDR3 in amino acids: CASTPSVAPPNQPQHF. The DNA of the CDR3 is TGTGCCAGCACCCCGAGTGTCGCGCCACCGAATCAGCCCCAGCATTTT.

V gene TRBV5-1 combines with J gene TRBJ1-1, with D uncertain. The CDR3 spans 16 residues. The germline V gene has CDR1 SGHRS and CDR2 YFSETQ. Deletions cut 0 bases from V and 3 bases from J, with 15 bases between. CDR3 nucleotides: TGCGCCAGCAGCTTGGTGCCCCAAGCGGTGCACACTGAAGCTTTCTTT. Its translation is CASSLVPQAVHTEAFF.

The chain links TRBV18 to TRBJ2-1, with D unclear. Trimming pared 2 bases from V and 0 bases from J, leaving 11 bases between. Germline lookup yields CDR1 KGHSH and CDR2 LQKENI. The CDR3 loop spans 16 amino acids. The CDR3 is CASSPSAGRSYNEQFF. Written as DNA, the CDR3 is TGTGCCAGCTCACCATCGGCAGGTCGCTCCTACAATGAGCAGTTCTTC.

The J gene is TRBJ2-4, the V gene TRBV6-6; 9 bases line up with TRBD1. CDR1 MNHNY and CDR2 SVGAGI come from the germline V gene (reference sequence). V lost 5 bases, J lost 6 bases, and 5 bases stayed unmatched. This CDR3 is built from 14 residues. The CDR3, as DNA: TGTGCCAGCAGTCCCTTGGACAGGGGAAACATTCAGTACTTC. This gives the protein CASSPLDRGNIQYF.

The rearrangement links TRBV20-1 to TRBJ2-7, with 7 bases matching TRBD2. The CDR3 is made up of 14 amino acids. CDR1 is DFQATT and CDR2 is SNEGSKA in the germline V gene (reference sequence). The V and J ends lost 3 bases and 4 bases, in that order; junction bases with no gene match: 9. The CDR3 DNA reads TGCAGTGCTAGTGGGATGGGGGAGGGGTACGAGCAGTACTTC. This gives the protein CSASGMGEGYEQYF.

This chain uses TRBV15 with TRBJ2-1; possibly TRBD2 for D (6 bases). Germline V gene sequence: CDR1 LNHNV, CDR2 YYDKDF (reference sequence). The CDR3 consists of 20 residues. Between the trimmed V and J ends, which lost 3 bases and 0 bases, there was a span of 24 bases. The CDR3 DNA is TGTGCCACCAGCAGTCGCGGACAAAGGTGGACTATAAGCTCCTACAATGAGCAGTTCTTC. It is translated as CATSSRGQRWTISSYNEQFF.

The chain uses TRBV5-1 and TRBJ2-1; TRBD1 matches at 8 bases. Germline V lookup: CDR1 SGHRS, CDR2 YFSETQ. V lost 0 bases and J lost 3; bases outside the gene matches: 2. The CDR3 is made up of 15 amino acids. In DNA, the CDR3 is TGCGCCAGCAGCTTGGCTGGACAGGGCTACAATGAGCAGTTCTTC. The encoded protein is CASSLAGQGYNEQFF.

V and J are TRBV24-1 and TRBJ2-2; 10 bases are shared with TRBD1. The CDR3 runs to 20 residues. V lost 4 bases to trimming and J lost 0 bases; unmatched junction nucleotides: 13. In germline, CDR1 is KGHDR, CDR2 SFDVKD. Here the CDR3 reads CATSDRRPGQGLPNTGELFF. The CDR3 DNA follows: TGTGCCACCAGTGACCGGCGTCCGGGACAGGGGTTACCGAACACCGGGGAGCTGTTTTTT.

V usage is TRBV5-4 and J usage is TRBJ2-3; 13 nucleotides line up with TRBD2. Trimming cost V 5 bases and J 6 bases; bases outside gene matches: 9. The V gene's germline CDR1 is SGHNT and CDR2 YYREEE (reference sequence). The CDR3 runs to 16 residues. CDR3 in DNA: TGTGCCAGCAGAGGGACTAGCGGGACCGGGATGGATACGCAGTATTTT. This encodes CASRGTSGTGMDTQYF.

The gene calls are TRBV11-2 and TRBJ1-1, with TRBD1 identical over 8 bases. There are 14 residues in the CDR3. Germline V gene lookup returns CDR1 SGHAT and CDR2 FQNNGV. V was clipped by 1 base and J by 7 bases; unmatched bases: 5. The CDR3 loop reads CASSLGQGSDEAFF. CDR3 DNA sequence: TGTGCCAGCAGCTTAGGACAGGGGAGTGATGAAGCTTTCTTT.

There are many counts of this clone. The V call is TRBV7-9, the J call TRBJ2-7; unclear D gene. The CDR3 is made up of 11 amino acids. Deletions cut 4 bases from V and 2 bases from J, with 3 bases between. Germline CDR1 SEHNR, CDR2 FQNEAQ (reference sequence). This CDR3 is CASSYTYEQYF. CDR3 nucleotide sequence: TGTGCCAGCAGCTACACCTACGAGCAGTACTTC.